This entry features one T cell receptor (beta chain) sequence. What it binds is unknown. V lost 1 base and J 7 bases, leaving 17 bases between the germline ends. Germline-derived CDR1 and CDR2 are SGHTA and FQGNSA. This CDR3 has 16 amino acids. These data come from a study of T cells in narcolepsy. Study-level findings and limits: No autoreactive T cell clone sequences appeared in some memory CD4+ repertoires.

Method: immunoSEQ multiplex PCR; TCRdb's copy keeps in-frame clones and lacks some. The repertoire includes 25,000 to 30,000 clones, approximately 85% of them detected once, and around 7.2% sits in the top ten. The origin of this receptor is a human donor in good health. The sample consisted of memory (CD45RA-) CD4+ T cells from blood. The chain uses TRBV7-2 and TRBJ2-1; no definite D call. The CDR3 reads CASSLVGLRRRNEQFF. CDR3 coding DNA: TGTGCCAGCAGCTTAGTAGGGCTGCGGCGAAGGAATGAGCAGTTCTTC.